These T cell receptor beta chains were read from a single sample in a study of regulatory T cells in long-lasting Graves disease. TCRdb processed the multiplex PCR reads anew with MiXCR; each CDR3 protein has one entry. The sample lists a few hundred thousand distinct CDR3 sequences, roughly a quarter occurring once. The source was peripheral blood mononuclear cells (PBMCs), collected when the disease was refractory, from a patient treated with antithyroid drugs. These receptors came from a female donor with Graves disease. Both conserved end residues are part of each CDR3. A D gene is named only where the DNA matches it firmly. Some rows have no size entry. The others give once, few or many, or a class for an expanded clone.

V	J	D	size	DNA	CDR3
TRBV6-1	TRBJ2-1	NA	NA	TGTGCCATCAGGACAGCCTACAATGAGCAGTTCTTC	CAIRTAYNEQFF
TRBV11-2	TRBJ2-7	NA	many	TGTGCCAGCAGCCGACAGCGGGCTGGGAACGAGCAGTACTTC	CASSRQRAGNEQYF
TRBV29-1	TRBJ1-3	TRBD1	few	TGCAGCGTTGCAAAGACAGGGGCAAACACCATATATTTT	CSVAKTGANTIYF
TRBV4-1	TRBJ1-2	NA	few	TGCGCCAGCAGCCAAGGACAGTCGGAAGTCTACACCTTC	CASSQGQSEVYTF
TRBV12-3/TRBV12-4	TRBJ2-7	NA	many	TGTGCCAGCAGTTTATCCCGGCAGGGCGAGCAGTACTTC	CASSLSRQGEQYF
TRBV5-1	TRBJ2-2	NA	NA	TGCGCCAGCAGCGAAGGTGGGGCCGGGGAGCTGTTTTTT	CASSEGGAGELFF
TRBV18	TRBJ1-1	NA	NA	TGTGCCAGCTCACCGATTGAAACTGCTAACTCTGAAGCTTTCTTT	CASSPIETANSEAFF
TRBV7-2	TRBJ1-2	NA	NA	NA	CAQSGAASYGCTF
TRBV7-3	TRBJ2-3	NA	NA	TGTGCCCGCGGTGGCGTCGGCACAGATACGCAGTATTTT	CARGGVGTDTQYF
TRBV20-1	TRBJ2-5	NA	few	TGCAGTGCTAGAGCTAGCGTCCCCCAAGAGACCCAGTACTTC	CSARASVPQETQYF
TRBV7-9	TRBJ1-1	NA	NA	TGTGCCGGGCAGACAAGTGACACTGAAGCTTTCTTT	CAGQTSDTEAFF
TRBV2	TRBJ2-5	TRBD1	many	TGTGCCAGCAATGGGAGACAGGGGGAGACCCAGTACTTC	CASNGRQGETQYF
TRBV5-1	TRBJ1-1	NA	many	TGCGCCAGCAGCTGGGGCAGCGCGAACACTGAAGCTTTCTTT	CASSWGSANTEAFF
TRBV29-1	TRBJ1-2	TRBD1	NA	TGCAGCGTGGAAACAGGGGGTTTGGGCTATGGCTACACCTTC	CSVETGGLGYGYTF
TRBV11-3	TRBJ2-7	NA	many	TGTGCCAGCAGCTCCCCTGAGCGACCCTACGAGCAGTACTTC	CASSSPERPYEQYF
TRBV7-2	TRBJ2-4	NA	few	TGTGCCAGAAGTAGCGGTCGTGGCATTCAGTACTTC	CARSSGRGIQYF
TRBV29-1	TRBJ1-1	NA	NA	TGCAGCGTTATGTCCACGGAGAACACTGAAGCTTTCTTT	CSVMSTENTEAFF
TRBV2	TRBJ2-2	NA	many	TGTGCCACACAGAGAGAGCCCAGGACCGGGGAGCTGTTTTTT	CATQREPRTGELFF
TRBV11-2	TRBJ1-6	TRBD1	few	TGTGCCAGCAGAAGACCGGGACAGACGAATTCACCCCTCCACTTT	CASRRPGQTNSPLHF
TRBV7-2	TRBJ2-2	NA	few	TGTGCCAGCAGCCCCAGTGCGGGGCTGAACACCGGGGAGCTGTTTTTT	CASSPSAGLNTGELFF
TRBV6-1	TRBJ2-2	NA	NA	TGTGCCAGCAGTGAAGCGCGGCAGAACACCGGGGAGCTGTTTTTT	CASSEARQNTGELFF
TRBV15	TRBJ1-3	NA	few	TGTGCCACCAGCAGAGAGGGGGCTGGAAACACCATATATTTT	CATSREGAGNTIYF
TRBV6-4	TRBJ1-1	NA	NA	TGTGCCAGCAGTCGTTCTGGGATGCTTACTGGAGCTTTCTTT	CASSRSGMLTGAFF
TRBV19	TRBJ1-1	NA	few	TGTGCCAGTAAACGAGGGGTCACTGAAGCTTTCTTT	CASKRGVTEAFF
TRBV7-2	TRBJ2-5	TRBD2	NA	TGTGCCAGCAGCTTAGGGGAGGGATGGGAGACCCAGTACTTC	CASSLGEGWETQYF
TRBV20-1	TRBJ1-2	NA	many	TGCAGTGCCCTCACCCCGGGCCTTAACTATGGCTACACCTTC	CSALTPGLNYGYTF
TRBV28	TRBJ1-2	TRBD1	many	TGTGCCAGCAGTTTAGGGACAGGGAAGAGGAACTATGGCTACACCTTC	CASSLGTGKRNYGYTF
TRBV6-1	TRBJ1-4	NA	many	TGTGCCAGCAGTGTAGGGTCGACTAATGAAAAACTGTTTTTT	CASSVGSTNEKLFF